This T cell receptor beta chain is drawn from a study of T cell changes during pregnancy in multiple sclerosis. This CDR3 is built from 16 residues. The V and J ends lost 1 base and 4 bases respectively, with 13 bases between them. Germline assignment: CDR1 SGHTA and CDR2 FQGNSA. Only in-frame clones appear in the TCRdb table, and some are missing; sequencing was by immunoSEQ multiplex PCR. The profile shows approximately 70,000 clones, 89% of them singletons. Sequencing was performed on peripheral blood, taken in the first trimester of pregnancy. This sequence joins TRBV7-2 and TRBJ2-2; TRBD2 might be the D (7 bases). This TCR derives from a female donor in good health, enrolled as a control in a pregnancy study. The CDR3 DNA is TGTGCCAGCAGCTTAGAAGGGGGAGGGTTCACCGGGGAGCTGTTTTTT. Translated, it gives CASSLEGGGFTGELFF.